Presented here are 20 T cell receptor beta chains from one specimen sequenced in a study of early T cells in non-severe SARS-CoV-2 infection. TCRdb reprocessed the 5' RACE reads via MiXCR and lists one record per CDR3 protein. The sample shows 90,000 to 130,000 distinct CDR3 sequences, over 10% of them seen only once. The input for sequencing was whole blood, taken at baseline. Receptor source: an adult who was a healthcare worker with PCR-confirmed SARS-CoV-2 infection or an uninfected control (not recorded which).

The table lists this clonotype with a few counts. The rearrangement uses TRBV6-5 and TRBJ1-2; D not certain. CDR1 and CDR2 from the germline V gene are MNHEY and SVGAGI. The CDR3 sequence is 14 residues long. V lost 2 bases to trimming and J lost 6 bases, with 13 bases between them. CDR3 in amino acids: CASSYQRFANGYTF. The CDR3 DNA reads TGTGCCAGCAGTTACCAGAGGTTCGCTAATGGCTACACCTTC.

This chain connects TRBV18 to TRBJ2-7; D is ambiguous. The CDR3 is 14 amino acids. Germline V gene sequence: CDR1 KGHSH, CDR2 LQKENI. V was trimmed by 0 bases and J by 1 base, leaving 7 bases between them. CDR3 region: CASSPPFPSYEQYF. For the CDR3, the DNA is TGTGCCAGCTCACCACCGTTTCCTTCCTACGAGCAGTACTTC.

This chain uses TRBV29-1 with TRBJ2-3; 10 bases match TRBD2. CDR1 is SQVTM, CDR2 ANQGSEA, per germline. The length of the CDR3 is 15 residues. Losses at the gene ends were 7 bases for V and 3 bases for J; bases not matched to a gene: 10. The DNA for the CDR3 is TGCAGCGCCGCGCTAGCGGGAGCAGTGACAGATACGCAGTATTTT. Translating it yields CSAALAGAVTDTQYF.

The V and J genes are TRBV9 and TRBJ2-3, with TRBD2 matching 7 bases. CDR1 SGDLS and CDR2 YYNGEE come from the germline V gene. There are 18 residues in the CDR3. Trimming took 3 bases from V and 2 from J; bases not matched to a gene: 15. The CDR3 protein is CASSGNLGERGYTDTQYF. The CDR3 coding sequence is TGTGCCAGCAGCGGAAATTTAGGGGAGCGGGGATACACAGATACGCAGTATTTT.

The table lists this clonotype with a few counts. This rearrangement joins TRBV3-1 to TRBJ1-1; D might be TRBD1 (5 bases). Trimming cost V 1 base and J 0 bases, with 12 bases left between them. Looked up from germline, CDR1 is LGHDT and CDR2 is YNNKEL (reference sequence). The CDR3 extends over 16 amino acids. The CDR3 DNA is TGTGCCAGCAGCCAAGGGGGGGGACGTTTGAACACTGAAGCTTTCTTT. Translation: CASSQGGGRLNTEAFF.

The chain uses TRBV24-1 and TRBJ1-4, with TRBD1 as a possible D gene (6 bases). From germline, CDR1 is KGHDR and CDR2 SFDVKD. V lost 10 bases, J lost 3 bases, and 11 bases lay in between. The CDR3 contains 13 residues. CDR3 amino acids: CATSQGPNEKLFF. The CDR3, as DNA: TGTGCCACTTCACAGGGACCTAATGAAAAACTGTTTTTT.

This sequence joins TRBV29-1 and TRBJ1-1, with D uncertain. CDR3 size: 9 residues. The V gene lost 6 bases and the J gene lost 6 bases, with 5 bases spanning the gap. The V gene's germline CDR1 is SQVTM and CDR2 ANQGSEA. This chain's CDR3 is CSVLPEAFF. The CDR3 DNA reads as TGCAGCGTGCTCCCTGAAGCTTTCTTT. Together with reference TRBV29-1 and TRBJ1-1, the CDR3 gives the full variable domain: SAVISQKPSRDICQRGTSLTIQCQVDSQVTMMFWYRQQPGQSLTLIATANQGSEATYESGFVIDKFPISRPNLTFSTLTVSNMSPEDSSIYLCSVLPEAFFGQGTRLTVV.

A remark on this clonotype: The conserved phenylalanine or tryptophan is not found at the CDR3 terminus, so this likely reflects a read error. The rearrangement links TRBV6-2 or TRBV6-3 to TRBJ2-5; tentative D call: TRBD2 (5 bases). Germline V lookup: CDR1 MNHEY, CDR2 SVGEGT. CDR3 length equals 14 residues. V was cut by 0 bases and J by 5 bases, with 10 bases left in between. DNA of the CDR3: TGTGCCAGCAGTTACTCGTCGGGGTTGGAGACCCAGTACCTC. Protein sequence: CASSYSSGLETQYL.

CDR3 amino acids: CASSLGLAGVYNEQFF. DNA for the CDR3: TGTGCCAGCAGCTTAGGACTAGCGGGGGTCTACAATGAGCAGTTCTTC. The chain combines TRBV7-8 with TRBJ2-1; 12 nucleotides align to TRBD2. Germline-derived CDR1 and CDR2 are SGHVS and FQNEAQ. V was clipped by 1 base and J by 3 bases; unmatched bases: 1. CDR3 length: 16 amino acids.

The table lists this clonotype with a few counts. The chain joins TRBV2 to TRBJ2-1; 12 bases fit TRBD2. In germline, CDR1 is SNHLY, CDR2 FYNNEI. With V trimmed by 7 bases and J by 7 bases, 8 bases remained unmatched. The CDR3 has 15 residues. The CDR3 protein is CASIILAGGLNEQFF. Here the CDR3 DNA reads TGTGCCAGCATTATACTAGCGGGGGGCCTGAATGAGCAGTTCTTC.

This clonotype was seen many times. CDR3 in DNA: TGTGCCAGCAGTTTATGGGGCGGGACTACTTACGAGCAGTACTTC. Amino acid sequence: CASSLWGGTTYEQYF. The chain employs TRBV28 and TRBJ2-7, with 7 bases aligning to TRBD2. Germline V gene lookup returns CDR1 MDHEN and CDR2 SYDVKM. V shed 0 bases, J shed 4 bases, and the junction held 6 bases outside the gene matches. CDR3 length equals 15 residues.

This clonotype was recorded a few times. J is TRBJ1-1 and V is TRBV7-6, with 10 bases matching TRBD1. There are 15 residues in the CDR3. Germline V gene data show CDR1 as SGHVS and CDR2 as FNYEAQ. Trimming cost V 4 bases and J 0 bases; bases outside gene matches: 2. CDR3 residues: CASSSGQGMNTEAFF. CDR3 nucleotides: TGTGCCAGCAGCTCGGGACAGGGGATGAACACTGAAGCTTTCTTT.

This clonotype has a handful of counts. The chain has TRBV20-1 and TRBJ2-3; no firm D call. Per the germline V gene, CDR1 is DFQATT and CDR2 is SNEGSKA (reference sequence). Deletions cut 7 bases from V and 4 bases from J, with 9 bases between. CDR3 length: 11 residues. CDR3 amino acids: CSGSSPDTQYF. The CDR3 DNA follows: TGCAGTGGGAGTTCCCCAGATACGCAGTATTTT.

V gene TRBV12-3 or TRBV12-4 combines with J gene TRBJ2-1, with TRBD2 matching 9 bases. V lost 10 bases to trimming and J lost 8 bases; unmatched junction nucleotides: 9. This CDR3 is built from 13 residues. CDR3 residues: CATGLARLDEQFF. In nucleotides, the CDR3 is TGTGCCACCGGACTAGCGCGACTGGATGAGCAGTTCTTC.

DNA of the CDR3: TGTGCCAGCAGTTTATCAGCAGTCATGAACACTGAAGCTTTCTTT. It codes for CASSLSAVMNTEAFF. The chain couples TRBV27 to TRBJ1-1; D not certain. V was trimmed by 0 bases and J by 0 bases, leaving 8 bases between them. Germline CDR1 is MNHEY and CDR2 is SMNVEV (reference sequence). The CDR3 has 15 amino acids.

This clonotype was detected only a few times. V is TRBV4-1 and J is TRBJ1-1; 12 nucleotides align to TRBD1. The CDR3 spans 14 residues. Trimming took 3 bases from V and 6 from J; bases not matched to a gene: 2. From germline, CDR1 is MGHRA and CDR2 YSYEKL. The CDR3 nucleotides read TGCGCCAGCAGCCAGGGACAGGGGGCTGCTGAAGCTTTCTTT. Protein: CASSQGQGAAEAFF.

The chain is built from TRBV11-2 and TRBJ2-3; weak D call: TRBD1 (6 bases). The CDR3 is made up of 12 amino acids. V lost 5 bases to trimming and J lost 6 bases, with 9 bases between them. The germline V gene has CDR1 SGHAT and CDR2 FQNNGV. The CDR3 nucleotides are TGTGCCAGCAGCAAGGGGGTTGATACGCAGTATTTT. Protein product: CASSKGVDTQYF. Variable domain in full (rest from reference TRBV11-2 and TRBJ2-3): EAGVAQSPRYKIIEKRQSVAFWCNPISGHATLYWYQQILGQGPKLLIQFQNNGVVDDSQLPKDRFSAERLKGVDSTLKIQPAKLEDSAVYLCASSKGVDTQYFGPGTRLTVL.

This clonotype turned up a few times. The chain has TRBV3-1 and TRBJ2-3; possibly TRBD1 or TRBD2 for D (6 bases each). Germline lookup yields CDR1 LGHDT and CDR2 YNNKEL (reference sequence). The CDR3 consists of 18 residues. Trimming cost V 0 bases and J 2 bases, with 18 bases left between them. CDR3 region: CASSQDPLGGTTTDTQYF. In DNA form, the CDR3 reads TGTGCCAGCAGCCAAGATCCATTAGGGGGGACCACCACAGATACGCAGTATTTT.

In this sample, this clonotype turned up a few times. In nucleotides, the CDR3 is TGCGCCAGCAGTGGTAGCGGGAGGGAGGGTGAGCAGTTCTTC. Residues: CASSGSGREGEQFF. The chain combines TRBV10-1 with TRBJ2-1, with 11 bases fitting TRBD2. V dropped 4 bases and J dropped 9; count of bases not matched to a gene: 5. From germline, CDR1 is WNHNN and CDR2 SYGVQD (reference sequence). The CDR3 runs 14 residues.

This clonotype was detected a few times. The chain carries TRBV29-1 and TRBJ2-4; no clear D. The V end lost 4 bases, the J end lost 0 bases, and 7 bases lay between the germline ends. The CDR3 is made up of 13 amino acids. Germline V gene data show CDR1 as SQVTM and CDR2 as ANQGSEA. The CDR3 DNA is TGCAGCGTTGTTGCTAGAGCCAAAAACATTCAGTACTTC. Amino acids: CSVVARAKNIQYF.